Listed below are T cell receptor beta chains from one sample, sequenced in a study of OX40 agonist ivuxolimab in advanced cancers. This table comes from immunoSEQ multiplex PCR, and its TCRdb copy is limited to in-frame clones, with some not included. This table holds fewer than 90,000 clones, approximately 90% found once. The sample here was CD4+ or CD8+ T cells sorted from blood, taken in a trial of the OX40 agonist ivuxolimab. The receptors derive from an adult with an advanced solid tumor such as melanoma, head and neck, liver or kidney cancer. CDR3s include the opening cysteine and the closing phenylalanine or tryptophan. The order of the fields is J gene, V gene, CDR3 protein.

>TRBJ2-7|TRBV18
CASSPGHEQYF
>-|TRBV6-1
CASSDLAGVEQYF
>TRBJ2-7|TRBV11-3
CASSRGGIRSSYEQYF
>TRBJ1-2|TRBV10-2
CASSERVNYGYTF
>TRBJ1-5|TRBV21-1
CASRISTGHQPQHF
>TRBJ2-1|TRBV11-1
CASSFTGLVILNEQFF
>TRBJ1-4|TRBV12-5
CASGNPRGITTNEKLFF
>TRBJ1-4|TRBV6-1
CASRRTATNEKLFF
>TRBJ2-2|TRBV7-2
CASSPRGGWTGELFF
>TRBJ2-2|TRBV10-3
CAIRSQDVSGELFF
>TRBJ2-7|TRBV6-6
CASSRSWTGPYEQYF
>TRBJ1-2|TRBV27
CASSLKGGQGYGYTF
>TRBJ2-7|TRBV7-2
CASSSRAGGAYEQYF
>TRBJ2-7|TRBV19
CASSTRDFGQGYEQYF
>TRBJ1-5|TRBV4-1
CASSQTGGVFPPQHF
>TRBJ2-7|TRBV7-8
CASSSQAGAYEQYF
>TRBJ2-1|TRBV5-6
CASSPGQGAYNEQFF
>TRBJ1-1|TRBV6-6
CASYRDGDTEAFF
>TRBJ1-1|TRBV19
CASTLGQGGTEAFF
>TRBJ2-7|TRBV2
CASSRSYEQYF
>TRBJ1-2|TRBV28
CASSFWAEGGYTF
>TRBJ1-5|TRBV12-5
CASGLVLAGGQPQHF
>TRBJ1-2|TRBV6-1
CASSETGDRAGYTF
>TRBJ2-3|TRBV28
CATHSTGAIPDTQYF
>TRBJ2-3|TRBV11-2
CASSQGQGADTQYF
>TRBJ1-2|TRBV5-1
CASSLPQGEIYGYTF
>TRBJ2-3|TRBV5-1
CASSLGVATGVDTQYF
>TRBJ2-1|TRBV6-1
CASTEGGAIYEQFF
>TRBJ2-5|TRBV5-1
CASSWTGGTETQYF
>TRBJ2-3|TRBV5-1
CASSFKLAGGGMTDTQYF
>TRBJ2-4|TRBV10-1
CASSESRGYENIQYF
>TRBJ2-4|TRBV27
CASSLRGTPIAKNIQYF
>TRBJ2-7|TRBV7-2
CASSRSASYEQYF
>TRBJ1-2|TRBV19
CASSMQGNYGYTF
>TRBJ1-1|TRBV10-1
CASRNTGNTEAFF
>TRBJ2-5|TRBV20-1
CSAGGRETQYF
>TRBJ1-5|TRBV11-2
CASSLSGGQPQHF
>TRBJ1-1|TRBV6-6
CASSYSPSEAFF
>TRBJ1-1|TRBV4-1
CASSLRDRANTEAFF
>TRBJ1-2|TRBV15
CATSREKGDRASYGYTF
>TRBJ2-1|TRBV5-1
CASSFRRSSYNEQFF
>TRBJ1-5|TRBV6-6
CASRRAYSNQPQHF
>TRBJ1-1|TRBV5-8
CASSFGPGATRGTEAFF
>TRBJ2-7|TRBV5-1
CASALQVLNYEQYF
>TRBJ1-4|TRBV6-5
CASRAMGSLNEKLFF
>TRBJ1-1|TRBV19
CASSIDQTEAFF
>TRBJ2-3|TRBV5-6
CASSLAENTQYF
>TRBJ2-3|TRBV5-1
CASSLPTSASTDTQYF
>TRBJ2-1|TRBV5-6
CASTGQPRGDEQFF
>TRBJ2-7|TRBV10-3
CAISGVDGGSYEQYF
>TRBJ1-3|TRBV7-9
CASSFGTDGNTIYF
>TRBJ2-1|TRBV5-6
CASSPPRVNEQFF
>TRBJ2-2|TRBV5-1
CASSLEGPGELFF
>TRBJ2-2|TRBV9
CASSVKGTGELFF
>TRBJ1-1|TRBV6-1
CASGFYTDFAFF
>TRBJ1-2|TRBV11-1
CASSLAGRYGYTF
>TRBJ2-7|TRBV18
CASSPISGRALEQYF
>TRBJ2-1|TRBV15
CATSPTRGIHNEQFF